A single sample gave rise to the 8 T cell receptor beta chains below, sequenced in a study of yellow fever vaccine responses in identical twins. TCRdb re-called the RT-PCR reads with MiXCR, one entry per CDR3 protein. The sample has approximately 400 distinct CDR3 sequences, about 70% seen once. The sequencing used T cells from blood (PBMCs), unsorted or a sorted subset (not recorded which), collected before or after yellow fever vaccination (not recorded which). The receptors here all came from a female donor who received the yellow fever vaccine.

The J gene is TRBJ2-5, the V gene TRBV19, with 7 bases fitting TRBD1. CDR1 and CDR2 (germline): LNHDA, SQIVND (reference sequence). Losses at the gene ends were 7 bases for V and 6 bases for J; bases not matched to a gene: 5. The CDR3 consists of 12 residues. The CDR3 here is CASTPDRQTQYF. In nucleotides, the CDR3 is TGTGCCAGTACACCGGACAGGCAGACCCAGTACTTC.

The chain couples TRBV29-1 to TRBJ2-3; 7 bases match TRBD2. Germline loops: CDR1 SQVTM, CDR2 ANQGSEA. This CDR3 is built from 15 residues. J was trimmed by 2 bases and V by 7 bases; bases with no gene match: 12. In DNA, the CDR3 is TGCAGCGCCGGCGGGACTACTGAAGACACAGATACGCAGTATTTT. Its protein product is CSAGGTTEDTDTQYF.

The count of this clonotype is one. The gene calls are TRBV13 and TRBJ1-5; 9 bases line up with TRBD1. CDR1 and CDR2 from the germline V gene are PRHDT and FYEKMQ (reference sequence). The CDR3 is made up of 15 amino acids. V dropped 5 bases and J dropped 4; count of bases not matched to a gene: 6. As DNA, the CDR3 is TGTGCCAGCAGCCCCGGACAGGGGAGGAATCAGCCCCAGCATTTT. Translation: CASSPGQGRNQPQHF.

A few counts support this clonotype. This rearrangement joins TRBV23-1 to TRBJ1-1; tentative D call: TRBD1 (5 bases). TRBV23-1 carries the ORF label, with uncertain function. Trimming pared 6 bases from V and 3 bases from J, leaving 11 bases between. CDR3 length: 13 residues. CDR3 nucleotides: TGCGCCAGCAGCCTAGGAGGGGACACTGAAGCTTTCTTT. The encoded protein is CASSLGGDTEAFF.

CDR3 sequence reads: CASSLPRTTSDTQYF. The CDR3 DNA reads as TGCGCCAGCAGCTTACCCAGGACTACCTCAGATACGCAGTATTTT. V gene TRBV5-1 combines with J gene TRBJ2-3, with D perhaps TRBD2 (6 bases). Germline V lookup: CDR1 SGHRS, CDR2 YFSETQ. Trimming shortened V by 2 bases and J by 4 bases, and 14 bases separated the two germline ends. The CDR3 contains 15 residues.

This chain uses TRBV20-1 with TRBJ2-3; 11 bases match TRBD2. Germline CDR1 and CDR2: DFQATT and SNEGSKA (reference sequence). The CDR3 is 15 residues long. V trimming: 1 base; J trimming: 5 bases; junction bases outside the gene matches: 5. CDR3 residues: CSARAGLADRDTQYF. The CDR3 nucleotides are TGCAGTGCTAGAGCGGGACTAGCGGACCGAGATACGCAGTATTTT.

This rearrangement joins TRBV29-1 to TRBJ2-3; D is unclear. Germline V gene lookup returns CDR1 SQVTM and CDR2 ANQGSEA. Trimming cost V 4 bases and J 4 bases, with 9 bases left between them. The CDR3 consists of 12 residues. The CDR3, as DNA: TGCAGCGTTGTCCCTGTGCCAGATACGCAGTATTTT. Translated, it gives CSVVPVPDTQYF.

J is TRBJ1-3 and V is TRBV7-6; D not resolved. The CDR3 length is 13 residues. V dropped 3 bases and J dropped 0 bases, with 3 bases sitting between them. Germline CDR1 SGHVS, CDR2 FNYEAQ. DNA for the CDR3: TGTGCCAGCAGCTTGGTCTCTGGAAACACCATATATTTT. Translating it yields CASSLVSGNTIYF.